This record looks at one TCR beta chain sequence and its context. No antigen is known for it. The data were taken from a study of T cells in Graves' hyperthyroidism and ophthalmopathy. Study-level information: Peripheral blood samples were taken at initial diagnosis, prior to any treatment.

TCR beta CDR3 regions were amplified from RNA. HTBI primers were employed in a first-round RT-PCR of the TCR CDR3. A single record per CDR3 protein comes from TCRdb applying MiXCR to the multiplex PCR reads. The sample has some 350,000 distinct CDR3 sequences; 25% are singletons. General study points: The model anticipated ophthalmopathy a median about 6.5 months pre-onset.

V lost 0 bases, J lost 5 bases, and 5 bases stayed unmatched. This CDR3 comprises 15 residues. CDR1 and CDR2 from the germline V gene are LGHDT and YNNKEL (reference sequence). The chain uses TRBV3-1 and TRBJ2-7, with 9 nucleotides matching TRBD2. This clonotype was obtained from a man aged 45-65 years with Graves' hyperthyroidism. The source material was blood. CDR3 nucleotide sequence: TGTGCCAGCAGCCAAGATAAGGGACTAGCAAACGAGCAGTACTTC. Protein product: CASSQDKGLANEQYF.